The source of this T cell receptor (beta chain) is a study of blood T cell repertoires in COVID-19. In the study overall: The analysed material was cDNA or gDNA that came from T cells, B-cell-depleted T cells, or PBMCs.

Patients from Seattle were sampled longitudinally, starting during active infection. This clone has a handful of counts. Authors' processing steps: Quantification of nucleated cells was approximated via reference gene primer amplification. The data were produced by immunoSEQ multiplex PCR, yet TCRdb's version contains in-frame clones alone and is incomplete. The D gene and trimming were derived from the DNA, and the V and J assignments and clone size from that table. Among under 200,000 clones, roughly nine tenths were seen once, and the ten largest hold around 9.9%. The V gene's germline CDR1 is SQVTM and CDR2 ANQGSEA. The CDR3 length is 14 residues. V was pared by 5 bases and J by 1 base, with 5 bases of the junction left unmatched.

Sequenced sample: peripheral blood. The source of this sequence is a woman between 55 and 75 years old with COVID-19, enrolled during active disease. The rearrangement joins TRBV29-1 to TRBJ1-1; 9 bases are a match to TRBD1. The CDR3 loop is CSVQQGARNTEAFF. CDR3 sequence (DNA): TGCAGCGTTCAACAGGGGGCGAGGAACACTGAAGCTTTCTTT. Full variable domain (missing parts from reference TRBV29-1 and TRBJ1-1): SAVISQKPSRDICQRGTSLTIQCQVDSQVTMMFWYRQQPGQSLTLIATANQGSEATYESGFVIDKFPISRPNLTFSTLTVSNMSPEDSSIYLCSVQQGARNTEAFFGQGTRLTVV.